This entry describes one TCR beta chain. Its specificity is not known. TCR beta VDJ and CDR3 profiles were obtained from a genomic DNA template. TCRdb independently ran MiXCR on the reads; one entry per CDR3 protein. This table has over 150,000 distinct CDR3 sequences, nearly 65% appearing once. The data originate from a study of CD8+CD57+ T cells in acquired aplastic anemia. The germline V gene has CDR1 SQVTM and CDR2 ANQGSEA. This CDR3 has 12 residues. V lost 7 bases to trimming and J lost 6 bases, with 12 bases between them. Notes on the study in general: Roughly 30 sequences, all CD8+ CDR3, were shared between patients and controls.

The patients chosen for sequencing had shown expansion of CD8+CD57+ cells (detected by flow cytometry). Patient blood was sampled before any therapy had been received. The origin of this receptor is a human donor with aplastic anemia. The material sequenced was sorted CD4+, CD8+, or CD8+CD57+ T cells (not recorded which) from PBMCs. The J gene is TRBJ2-2, the V gene TRBV29-1, with D perhaps TRBD1 (6 bases). Here the CDR3 DNA reads TGCAGCGCCCAATCAGGGGCCGGGGAGCTGTTTTTT. Translation gives CSAQSGAGELFF.